This TCR beta chain was found in a study of blood T cell repertoires in COVID-19. In this sample, this clone turned up once. CDR3 length equals 17 residues. Trimming cost V 4 bases and J 3 bases; bases outside gene matches: 9. Germline V gene sequence: CDR1 LGHDT, CDR2 YNNKEL (reference sequence). Only in-frame clones appear in the TCRdb table, and some are missing; sequencing was by immunoSEQ multiplex PCR. The table lists 220,000 or so clones, more than 65% of them singletons. Sequences were obtained from peripheral blood. The sequence was obtained from a woman aged 25 to 39 who had recovered from COVID-19. The chain recombines TRBV3-1 (or the pseudogene TRBV3-2) with TRBJ2-5, with 12 bases aligning to TRBD2. The CDR3 loop is CASSRGASGRAEETQYF. The CDR3 nucleotides read TGTGCCAGCAGCCGCGGAGCTAGCGGGAGGGCCGAAGAGACCCAGTACTTC.